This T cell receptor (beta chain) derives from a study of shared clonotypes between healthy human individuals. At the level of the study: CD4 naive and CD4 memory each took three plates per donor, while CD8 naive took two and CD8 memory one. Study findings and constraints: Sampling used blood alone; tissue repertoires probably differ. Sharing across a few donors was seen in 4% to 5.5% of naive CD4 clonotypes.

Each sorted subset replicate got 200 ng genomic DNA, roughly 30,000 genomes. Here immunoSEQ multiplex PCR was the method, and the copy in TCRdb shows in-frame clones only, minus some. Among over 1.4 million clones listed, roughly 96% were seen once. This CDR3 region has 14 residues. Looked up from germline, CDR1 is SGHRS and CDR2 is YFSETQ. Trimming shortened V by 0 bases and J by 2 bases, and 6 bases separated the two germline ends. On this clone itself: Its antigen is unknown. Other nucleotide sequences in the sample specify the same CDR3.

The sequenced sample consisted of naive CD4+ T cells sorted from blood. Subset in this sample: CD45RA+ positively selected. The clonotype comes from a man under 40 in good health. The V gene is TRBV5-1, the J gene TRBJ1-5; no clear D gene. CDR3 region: CASSLGPGNQPQHF. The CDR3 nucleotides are TGCGCCAGCAGCTTGGGGCCGGGCAATCAGCCCCAGCATTTT. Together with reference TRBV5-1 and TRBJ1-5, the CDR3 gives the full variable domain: KAGVTQTPRYLIKTRGQQVTLSCSPISGHRSVSWYQQTPGQGLQFLFEYFSETQRNKGNFPGRFSGRQFSNSRSEMNVSTLELGDSALYLCASSLGPGNQPQHFGDGTRLSIL.